Below are 11 T cell receptor beta chains sequenced from a single sample in a study of T cells in Graves' hyperthyroidism and ophthalmopathy. TCR beta CDR3 sequences were amplified from RNA transcripts. The HTBI primer set was used in a first-round RT-PCR of the TCR CDR3. TCRdb analysed the multiplex PCR reads with MiXCR anew, one entry per CDR3 protein. Of hundreds of thousands of distinct CDR3 sequences in the sample, around 15% are singletons; the top ten hold about an eighth. Sequenced material: blood. The receptors stem from a woman aged 45-59 years with Graves' ophthalmopathy.

This clonotype was seen only a few times. The V and J genes are TRBV19 and TRBJ1-2; no definite D call. V shed 6 bases and J shed 7 bases, with 18 bases lying between them. CDR1 and CDR2 from the germline V gene are LNHDA and SQIVND (reference sequence). CDR3 length: 14 amino acids. CDR3 loop: CASRSGLGFGGYTF. CDR3 sequence (DNA): TGTGCCAGTAGATCCGGACTGGGGTTTGGTGGCTACACCTTC.

This clonotype showed up many times. The gene calls are TRBV11-2 and TRBJ2-2; TRBD1 matches 7 bases. V lost 5 bases and J lost 1; bases outside the gene matches: 7. CDR3 size: 16 residues. Germline V lookup: CDR1 SGHAT, CDR2 FQNNGV. CDR3 DNA: TGTGCCAGCAGCCAAAACAGGGGAATGAACACCGGGGAGCTGTTTTTT. Amino acids: CASSQNRGMNTGELFF.

This clonotype appeared many times. This rearrangement joins TRBV7-2 to TRBJ2-2; no definite D call. Germline CDR1 and CDR2: SGHTA and FQGNSA. The CDR3 consists of 16 residues. V lost 2 bases, J lost 0 bases, and 10 bases lay in between. This CDR3 reads CASSLTLSSNTGELFF. As DNA, the CDR3 is TGTGCCAGCAGCTTAACGCTTAGCTCGAACACCGGGGAGCTGTTTTTT.

The table lists this clonotype with many counts. The rearrangement links TRBV7-2 to TRBJ1-4; D gene ambiguous. Germline V CDR1 and CDR2: SGHTA, FQGNSA. This CDR3 is built from 13 residues. V lost 3 bases and J lost 6, with 8 bases in between. The CDR3 nucleotides are TGTGCCAGCAGCTTGCGCAGTTATGAAAAACTGTTTTTT. Amino acid sequence: CASSLRSYEKLFF.

This clonotype has a count of ten or more. The DNA of the CDR3 is TGCAGTGCTAGAGGGGCAGCGGGAGGTTTCAGCACAGATACGCAGTATTTT. Translated: CSARGAAGGFSTDTQYF. The chain joins TRBV20-1 to TRBJ2-3, with TRBD2 identical over 9 bases. The CDR3 totals 17 residues. Germline-derived CDR1 and CDR2 are DFQATT and SNEGSKA (reference sequence). V lost 1 base to trimming and J lost 0 bases; unmatched junction nucleotides: 8.

The chain carries TRBV29-1 and TRBJ2-1, with unresolved D. This CDR3 region has 13 residues. From germline, CDR1 is SQVTM and CDR2 ANQGSEA. Trimming took off 1 base at V and 9 bases at J, with 13 bases between the two ends. This CDR3 is CSVEARIQGEQFF. CDR3 nucleotide sequence: TGCAGCGTTGAAGCCCGAATCCAAGGTGAGCAGTTCTTC.

The chain recombines TRBV6-5 with TRBJ2-7; the D call may be TRBD1 or TRBD2 (5 bases each). CDR3 length: 16 residues. Germline values: CDR1 MNHEY, CDR2 SVGAGI. The V gene lost 2 bases and the J gene lost 7 bases, with 21 bases spanning the gap. CDR3 bases: TGTGCCAGCAGTTACCGCTTTGGGGGAGACGGCGGAGAGCAGTACTTC. Residues: CASSYRFGGDGGEQYF.

This clonotype was found many times. The gene calls are TRBV27 and TRBJ2-7; 10 nucleotides align to TRBD2. CDR3 length: 15 amino acids. After removal of 3 bases from V and 5 bases from J, the junction contained 7 bases not matched to a gene. The germline V gene has CDR1 MNHEY and CDR2 SMNVEV (reference sequence). CDR3 amino acids: CASSFDSGRKNEQYF. CDR3 DNA sequence: TGTGCCAGCAGTTTCGATAGCGGGAGGAAAAACGAGCAGTACTTC.

The chain combines TRBV6-1 with TRBJ2-7; tentative D call: TRBD1 (6 bases). This CDR3 spans 15 amino acids. V dropped 6 bases and J dropped 0 bases, with 15 bases sitting between them. The V gene's germline CDR1 is MNHNS and CDR2 SASEGT. The CDR3 sequence is CASSALGQSSYEQYF. Written as DNA, the CDR3 is TGTGCCAGCAGCGCCCTAGGACAGAGCTCCTACGAGCAGTACTTC.

This clonotype was seen more than once but under ten times. V usage is TRBV4-2 and J usage is TRBJ2-7; 8 nucleotides align to TRBD2. CDR1 is LGHNA, CDR2 YNFKEQ, per germline. V shed 1 base and J 3 bases; nucleotides not matched to a gene: 8. The CDR3 totals 16 residues. In nucleotides, the CDR3 is TGTGCCAGCAGCCAAGTAGCGGGACTCCTCGACTACGAGCAGTACTTC. This encodes CASSQVAGLLDYEQYF.

The table lists this clonotype with many counts. The chain has TRBV3-1 and TRBJ1-1; D gene uncertain. CDR3 size: 14 residues. Looked up from germline, CDR1 is LGHDT and CDR2 is YNNKEL (reference sequence). V lost 0 bases to trimming and J lost 0 bases, with 5 bases between them. The CDR3 is CASSQERMNTEAFF. In DNA, the CDR3 is TGTGCCAGCAGCCAAGAACGGATGAACACTGAAGCTTTCTTT.